These T cell receptor beta chains were read from a single sample in a study of T cells after posttransplantation cyclophosphamide. Method: immunoSEQ multiplex PCR; TCRdb's copy keeps in-frame clones and lacks some. The sample lists 15,000 to 20,000 clones, approximately 81% occurring once. Sequenced here: PBMCs, sampled 441 days after allogeneic stem cell transplant with calcineurin inhibitor and methotrexate. The receptor set was obtained from a young adult male patient who received an allogeneic stem cell transplant from an unrelated donor, was CMV-positive, and had acute and chronic GVHD. The graft donor may have contributed some T cells. Both conserved end residues are part of each CDR3. A D gene is named only where the DNA matches it firmly. Expanded clones get a size class; other rows say once, few or many, or leave the size out.

CDR3nt,CDR3aa,j_gene,abundance,v_gene,len,d_gene
TGTGCCAGCAGCGCCGTGGGACTAGCGGTCCCGGATACGCAGTATTTT,CASSAVGLAVPDTQYF,TRBJ2-3,-,TRBV9,16,TRBD2
TGTGCCAGCAGCTTGGGGGGGGGCACCGGGACCCAGTACTTC,CASSLGGGTGTQYF,TRBJ2-5,-,TRBV9,14,-
TGTGCCAGCAGCCTAGGGGGGAACACTGAAGCTTTCTTT,CASSLGGNTEAFF,TRBJ1-1,once,TRBV5-6,13,-
TGTGCCAGTAGTACCTGGGGGGTAGGGGCCAATGAGCAGTTCTTC,CASSTWGVGANEQFF,TRBJ2-1,few,TRBV19,15,-
TGTGCCAGCAGCGCCACTACAGGGCTCGCTGAAGCTTTCTTT,CASSATTGLAEAFF,TRBJ1-1,-,TRBV7-9,14,-
TGTGCCAGCAGGGACGACAGGGAGGCCTCCTCAGATACGCAGTATTTT,CASRDDREASSDTQYF,TRBJ2-3,-,TRBV28,16,-
TGTGCCAGCAGCTTGACTAGCGGGAGCGGTCTATTCCAAGAGACCCAGTACTTC,CASSLTSGSGLFQETQYF,TRBJ2-5,-,TRBV11-2,18,TRBD2
TGTGCCACCAGCGGGACGGACAGGGGGCGAAGGTCTAATGAAAAACTGTTTTTT,CATSGTDRGRRSNEKLFF,TRBJ1-4,-,TRBV15,18,TRBD1
TGTGCCAGCTCTTCCGGGACTGATTATGGCTACACCTTC,CASSSGTDYGYTF,TRBJ1-2,-,TRBV6-6,13,-
TGTGCCAGCAGTCCCCTGGGGACAGGAGATACGCAGTATTTT,CASSPLGTGDTQYF,TRBJ2-3,-,TRBV28,14,TRBD1
TGTGCCAGCCGAGGAAATACAGGGGTTGGCTCTGGAAACACCATATATTTT,CASRGNTGVGSGNTIYF,TRBJ1-3,-,TRBV4-2,17,TRBD1
TGTGCCAGCAGTGGGGGGACAGGTCTAAGCTACACCTTC,CASSGGTGLSYTF,TRBJ1-2,-,TRBV28,13,TRBD1
TGTGCCAGCAGCGTAGTCACAGGGTCTAATGAAAAACTGTTTTTT,CASSVVTGSNEKLFF,TRBJ1-4,-,TRBV9,15,-
TGTGCCAGCAGTCCCCAGGGGGTCAATGAGCAGTTCTTC,CASSPQGVNEQFF,TRBJ2-1,few,TRBV6-5,13,TRBD1
TGTGCCAGCAGCCGGCGGGGTTTCCACGAGCAGTACTTC,CASSRRGFHEQYF,TRBJ2-7,-,TRBV13,13,-
TGTGCCAGCAGCTTCGATCCCAAGCGGGCCCGCACAGATACGCAGTATTTT,CASSFDPKRARTDTQYF,TRBJ2-3,-,TRBV7-9,17,-
TGTGCCAGCAGTTCTCTTGACTTTTGCAGGGTTCGCTACACCTTC,CASSSLDFCRVRYTF,TRBJ1-2,-,TRBV6-7,15,-